These 25 T cell receptor beta chains were sequenced from one sample in a study of blood T cell repertoires in COVID-19. The protocol was immunoSEQ multiplex PCR, while the TCRdb copy is restricted to in-frame clones and leaves out a portion. The sample records 7,500 to 10,000 clones, around 76% being singletons. Sequenced sample: peripheral blood. These receptors were collected from a human donor in a cohort sampled during active COVID-19.

This clone was found a few times. The chain's CDR3 is CASKGGRTGRDGYTF. CDR3 coding DNA: TGTGCCAGCAAAGGGGGACGGACAGGGAGGGATGGCTACACCTTC. The chain uses TRBV5-4 and TRBJ1-2; TRBD1 matches at 8 bases. CDR3 length equals 15 residues. Germline V gives CDR1 SGHNT, CDR2 YYREEE (reference sequence). The ends lost 6 bases at V and 6 bases at J; junction bases unmatched: 13.

The chain has TRBV19 and TRBJ2-7, with D perhaps matching TRBD2 (6 bases). The germline CDR1 and CDR2 sequences are LNHDA and SQIVND (reference sequence). Trimming left V 4 bases short and J 2 bases short, with 12 bases between. The CDR3 has 14 amino acids. The CDR3 spells CASSTGTGAYEQYF. CDR3 nucleotides: TGTGCCAGTAGTACCGGGACTGGTGCCTACGAGCAGTACTTC. Based on the CDR3 plus reference TRBV19 and TRBJ2-7, the full variable domain is DGGITQSPKYLFRKEGQNVTLSCEQNLNHDAMYWYRQDPGQGLRLIYYSQIVNDFQKGDIAEGYSVSREKKESFPLTVTSAQKNPTAFYLCASSTGTGAYEQYFGPGTRLTVT.

V usage is TRBV30 and J usage is TRBJ2-7; 8 bases align to TRBD1. Germline V lookup: CDR1 GTSNPN, CDR2 SVGIG (reference sequence). CDR3 length equals 14 residues. V dropped 2 bases and J dropped 9; count of bases not matched to a gene: 12. CDR3 amino acids: CAWSRGQETGGQYF. CDR3 in DNA: TGTGCCTGGAGTAGGGGACAGGAAACTGGGGGGCAGTACTTC.

The rearrangement joins TRBV18 to TRBJ2-6; D not resolved. The CDR3 length is 16 residues. Per germline, CDR1 KGHSH and CDR2 LQKENI. Trimming left V 5 bases short and J 0 bases short, with 11 bases between. The CDR3 region is CASSSLEASGANVLTF. CDR3 in DNA: TGTGCCAGCTCATCCCTAGAGGCCTCTGGGGCCAACGTCCTGACTTTC.

CDR3 DNA: TGTGCCAGCAGGGCGGGATGGGACACTGAAGCTTTCTTT. Protein product: CASRAGWDTEAFF. The chain carries TRBV3-1 (or the pseudogene TRBV3-2) and TRBJ1-1; D remains unclear. This CDR3 has 13 amino acids. The germline gives CDR1 LGHDT, CDR2 YNNKEL (reference sequence). V dropped 6 bases and J dropped 3 bases, with 11 bases sitting between them.

This chain links TRBV4-1 with TRBJ2-5; D might be TRBD1 (6 bases). CDR3 size: 14 residues. Trimming took off 0 bases at V and 5 bases at J, with 10 bases between the two ends. Germline V lookup: CDR1 MGHRA, CDR2 YSYEKL. CDR3 region: CASSQDTGMETQYF. The CDR3 bases are TGCGCCAGCAGCCAAGATACAGGGATGGAGACCCAGTACTTC.

This rearrangement joins TRBV14 to TRBJ1-1; 11 positions match TRBD1. The ends lost 0 bases at V and 1 base at J; junction bases unmatched: 7. CDR1 and CDR2 from the germline V gene are SGHDN and FVKESK. CDR3 size: 18 residues. The DNA for the CDR3 is TGTGCCAGCAGCCAAGATATCGGACAGGGGGCTCGGAACACTGAAGCTTTCTTT. The encoded protein is CASSQDIGQGARNTEAFF.

The gene calls are TRBV10-3 and TRBJ2-7; tentatively, D is TRBD1 (6 bases). CDR1 is ENHRY and CDR2 is SYGVKD in the germline V gene. The CDR3 has 15 residues. V lost 2 bases and J 4 bases, leaving 15 bases between the germline ends. The CDR3 nucleotides are TGTGCCATCAGTGAGCATGGACAGAAAATTTACGAGCAGTACTTC. This codes for CAISEHGQKIYEQYF.

The J gene is TRBJ2-3, the V gene TRBV6-6; 11 bases align to TRBD2. Looked up from germline, CDR1 is MNHNY and CDR2 is SVGAGI (reference sequence). Trimming took 7 bases from V and 14 from J; bases not matched to a gene: 8. The CDR3 consists of 12 residues. The DNA of the CDR3 is TGTGCCAGCACACCTCTAGCGGGGGGTTGGTATTTT. Its protein is CASTPLAGGWYF.

The rearrangement uses TRBV5-1 and TRBJ1-6, with TRBD1 matching 9 bases. The V gene end was trimmed by 4 bases and the J gene end by 7 bases; junction bases not matched to a gene: 3. Germline CDR1 SGHRS, CDR2 YFSETQ. CDR3 size: 14 residues. As DNA, the CDR3 is TGCGCCAGCAGCGCGGGACAGGGCAATTCACCCCTCCACTTT. This sequence encodes CASSAGQGNSPLHF.

The chain carries TRBV7-9 and TRBJ1-2; D might be TRBD1 (6 bases). V was clipped by 3 bases and J by 0 bases, with 8 bases between them. CDR3 length: 14 amino acids. Germline-derived CDR1 and CDR2 are SEHNR and FQNEAQ (reference sequence). This chain's CDR3 is CASSFRTANYGYTF. CDR3 in DNA: TGTGCCAGCAGCTTCCGGACAGCTAACTATGGCTACACCTTC.

In DNA, the CDR3 is TGTGCCAGCAGTGACTCGGGGCGAAATGAAGCTTTCTTT. Its translation is CASSDSGRNEAFF. The rearrangement uses TRBV6-4 and TRBJ1-1; TRBD1 is a possible D gene (5 bases). Per the germline V gene, CDR1 is MRHNA and CDR2 is SNTAGT. The CDR3 length is 13 residues. Trimming removed 0 bases at V and 7 bases at J, with 9 bases between.

This chain uses TRBV12-3 or TRBV12-4 with TRBJ2-7, with TRBD1 matching over 9 bases. The ends lost 8 bases at V and 5 bases at J; junction bases unmatched: 4. The CDR3 is 12 amino acids. This chain's CDR3 is CASRQGGDEQYF. In nucleotides, the CDR3 is TGTGCCAGCCGACAGGGGGGAGACGAGCAGTACTTC.

J is TRBJ1-2 and V is TRBV28, with D uncertain. V lost 2 bases and J 3 bases, leaving 10 bases between the germline ends. The length of the CDR3 is 14 residues. Per the germline V gene, CDR1 is MDHEN and CDR2 is SYDVKM. Here the CDR3 DNA reads TGTGCCAGCAGTTTAAGACTGATCTACTATGGCTACACCTTC. Amino acid sequence: CASSLRLIYYGYTF.

The genes are TRBV6-6 and TRBJ2-7; TRBD1 matches at 8 bases. V dropped 2 bases and J dropped 5; count of bases not matched to a gene: 5. Germline V gives CDR1 MNHNY, CDR2 SVGAGI (reference sequence). The CDR3 loop spans 14 amino acids. The CDR3 is CASSYQGQVNEQYF. CDR3 sequence (DNA): TGTGCCAGCAGTTACCAGGGACAGGTTAACGAGCAGTACTTC.

The chain links TRBV5-1 to TRBJ2-7; weak D call: TRBD1 (6 bases). V lost 2 bases and J lost 7, with 16 bases in between. CDR1 is SGHRS and CDR2 is YFSETQ in the germline V gene. The CDR3 is made up of 14 amino acids. The CDR3: CASSLGVQGIEQYF. As DNA, the CDR3 is TGCGCCAGCAGCTTAGGGGTACAGGGAATAGAGCAGTACTTC.

V and J are TRBV13 and TRBJ1-6, with 8 bases identical to TRBD1. With 3 bases clipped from V and 0 bases from J, the junction kept 10 bases outside the gene matches. The CDR3 totals 19 residues. CDR1 PRHDT and CDR2 FYEKMQ come from the germline V gene (reference sequence). This chain's CDR3 is CASSLRTGIPSSYNSPLHF. The DNA of the CDR3 is TGTGCCAGCAGCTTGAGGACAGGGATTCCAAGCTCCTATAATTCACCCCTCCACTTT.

The chain carries TRBV3-1 (or the pseudogene TRBV3-2) and TRBJ1-3; D not certain. Germline V gives CDR1 LGHDT, CDR2 YNNKEL (reference sequence). V lost 4 bases, J lost 15 bases, and 13 bases lay in between. This CDR3 region has 11 residues. The CDR3 region has the DNA TGTGCCAGCAGCCTAACCGGGGTCCAATATTTT. This translates into CASSLTGVQYF.

This clone was seen once. The chain carries TRBV2 and TRBJ2-2, with TRBD1 matching over 7 bases. The CDR3 is 15 amino acids. After removal of 2 bases from V and 7 bases from J, the junction contained 7 bases not matched to a gene. Germline V gene data show CDR1 as SNHLY and CDR2 as FYNNEI. The CDR3 sequence is CASSETRGGGGELFF. In DNA, the CDR3 is TGTGCCAGCAGTGAAACTCGAGGGGGCGGCGGGGAGCTGTTTTTT.

V usage is TRBV6-2 or TRBV6-3 and J usage is TRBJ1-6, with TRBD1 matching 8 bases. The CDR3 is 15 amino acids. The germline V gene encodes CDR1 MNHEY and CDR2 SVGEGT. After removal of 4 bases from V and 10 bases from J, the junction contained 9 bases not matched to a gene. CDR3 sequence reads: CASSFSGQGNSPLHF. As DNA, the CDR3 is TGTGCCAGCAGTTTTAGCGGACAGGGAAACTCACCCCTCCACTTT.

This chain joins TRBV4-1 and TRBJ1-1; D ambiguous. Germline-derived CDR1 and CDR2 are MGHRA and YSYEKL. The CDR3 runs to 15 residues. The V end lost 6 bases, the J end lost 0 bases, and 14 bases lay between the germline ends. This CDR3 reads CASSSGSRMNTEAFF. The DNA of the CDR3 is TGCGCCAGCAGTTCGGGGAGTAGAATGAACACTGAAGCTTTCTTT.

The V call is TRBV5-6, the J call TRBJ2-6; a weak D match, TRBD2 (6 bases). The CDR3 consists of 17 residues. V lost 1 base and J lost 1, with 12 bases in between. Germline V gene lookup returns CDR1 SGHDT and CDR2 YYEEEE. The CDR3 bases are TGTGCCAGCAGCTTGATCCGGGGGACTTCTGGGGCCAACGTCCTGACTTTC. It yields the protein CASSLIRGTSGANVLTF.

The rearrangement uses TRBV5-6 and TRBJ2-3; TRBD1 matches 7 bases. The V gene end was trimmed by 0 bases and the J gene end by 1 base; junction bases not matched to a gene: 8. CDR3 length equals 17 residues. The germline gives CDR1 SGHDT, CDR2 YYEEEE. DNA for the CDR3: TGTGCCAGCAGCTTGGGGTTTAACAGGGGACGCACAGATACGCAGTATTTT. It is translated as CASSLGFNRGRTDTQYF. Supplemented by reference TRBV5-6 and TRBJ2-3, the full variable domain reads DAGVTQSPTHLIKTRGQQVTLRCSPKSGHDTVSWYQQALGQGPQFIFQYYEEEERQRGNFPDRFSGHQFPNYSSELNVNALLLGDSALYLCASSLGFNRGRTDTQYFGPGTRLTVL.

The genes are TRBV7-9 and TRBJ1-1; no reliable D call. The CDR3 spans 14 residues. Germline lookup yields CDR1 SEHNR and CDR2 FQNEAQ (reference sequence). The V gene lost 0 bases and the J gene lost 3 bases, with 8 bases spanning the gap. The CDR3 DNA is TGTGCCAGCAGCTTAGCGCTGAGGTACACTGAAGCTTTCTTT. As protein: CASSLALRYTEAFF. The full variable domain, its missing parts supplied by reference TRBV7-9 and TRBJ1-1, is DTGVSQNPRHKITKRGQNVTFRCDPISEHNRLYWYRQTLGQGPEFLTYFQNEAQLEKSRLLSDRFSAERPKGSFSTLEIQRTEQGDSAMYLCASSLALRYTEAFFGQGTRLTVV.

V is TRBV11-2 and J is TRBJ2-7; D possibly corresponds to TRBD1 (6 bases). The CDR3 loop spans 19 amino acids. Germline assignment: CDR1 SGHAT and CDR2 FQNNGV. Trimming cost V 1 base and J 2 bases, with 24 bases left between them. The CDR3: CASSLVSSKGHAKAYEQYF. CDR3 DNA: TGTGCCAGCAGCTTAGTTTCTTCTAAGGGACACGCAAAGGCCTACGAGCAGTACTTC.